The source of this TCR beta chain is a study of high-grade serous ovarian cancer treatment subgroups. Whole-study results and caveats: The analyses considered CDR3 and ignored CDR1 and CDR2. Spatial context was lost because tumors were sequenced in bulk.

The tumor samples were collected prior to definitive surgery or chemotherapy. With respect to this clone: Its antigen is undetermined. Its ends do not fully match the called genes, so a read error is possible.

Germline values: CDR1 LNHDA, CDR2 SQIVND (reference sequence). The CDR3 spans 15 residues. Assay used: immunoSEQ multiplex PCR; TCRdb lists only in-frame clones, some missing. The table shows 330 or so clones, with roughly 78% occurring only once. This rearrangement joins TRBV19 to TRBJ2-6; TRBD1 matches 11 bases. The clonotype comes from a human donor with high-grade serous ovarian cancer. The sequenced material came from tumor tissue. The CDR3 is CASEYSGQGATVLTF. CDR3 in DNA: TGTGCCAGCGAGTATTCTGGACAGGGGGCCACCGTCCTGACTTTC.